The 3 T cell receptor beta chains presented below share a single source sample, sequenced in a study of control samples from healthy donors and cancer patients. Assay: immunoSEQ multiplex PCR; the TCRdb copy retains only in-frame clones and omits some. This sample has some 74,000 clones, with over 90% found just once. Sequencing was performed on blood. The receptors come from a woman between 25 and 40 years old in good health.

The rearrangement joins TRBV9 to TRBJ2-5; 11 nucleotides line up with TRBD2. Germline values: CDR1 SGDLS, CDR2 YYNGEE. This CDR3 comprises 16 residues. V gave up 2 bases and J gave up 5 bases; unmatched junction bases: 8. CDR3 residues: CASSVGVAGGLETQYF. CDR3 bases: TGTGCCAGCAGCGTTGGGGTAGCGGGGGGGCTGGAGACCCAGTACTTC. Based on the CDR3 plus reference TRBV9 and TRBJ2-5, the full variable domain is DSGVTQTPKHLITATGQRVTLRCSPRSGDLSVYWYQQSLDQGLQFLIQYYNGEERAKGNILERFSAQQFPDLHSELNLSSLELGDSALYFCASSVGVAGGLETQYFGPGTRLLVL.

The chain carries TRBV19 and TRBJ2-3, with a possible D match to TRBD1 (5 bases). V was cut by 6 bases and J by 3 bases, with 10 bases left in between. From germline, CDR1 is LNHDA and CDR2 SQIVND (reference sequence). This CDR3 is built from 13 residues. The CDR3 reads CASRSGMTDTQYF. The CDR3 DNA reads TGTGCCAGTAGATCAGGGATGACAGATACGCAGTATTTT.

The genes are TRBV28 and TRBJ1-3; no clear D. The CDR3 sequence is 14 residues long. Trimming left V 4 bases short and J 3 bases short, with 10 bases between. Germline V gives CDR1 MDHEN, CDR2 SYDVKM. This CDR3 is CASSYQYFGNTIYF. The CDR3 DNA is TGTGCCAGCAGTTACCAGTACTTTGGAAACACCATATATTTT.